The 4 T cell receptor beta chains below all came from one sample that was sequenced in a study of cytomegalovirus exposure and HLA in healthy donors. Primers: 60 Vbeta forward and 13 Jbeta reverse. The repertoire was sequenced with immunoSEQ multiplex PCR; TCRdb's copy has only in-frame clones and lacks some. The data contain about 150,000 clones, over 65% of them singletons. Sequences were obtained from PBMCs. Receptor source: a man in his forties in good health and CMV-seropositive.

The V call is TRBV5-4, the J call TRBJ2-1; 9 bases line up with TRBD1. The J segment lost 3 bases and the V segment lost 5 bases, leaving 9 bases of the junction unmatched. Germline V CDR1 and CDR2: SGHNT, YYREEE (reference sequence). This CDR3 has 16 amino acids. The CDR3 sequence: CASSRAGTGHYNEQFF. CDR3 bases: TGTGCCAGCAGTCGGGCCGGGACAGGGCACTACAATGAGCAGTTCTTC.

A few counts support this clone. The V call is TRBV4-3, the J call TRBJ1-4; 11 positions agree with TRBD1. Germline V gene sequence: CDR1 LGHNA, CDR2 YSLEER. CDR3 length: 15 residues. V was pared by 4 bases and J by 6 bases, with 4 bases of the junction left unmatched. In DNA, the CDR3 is TGCGCCAGCAGCCTATTGGGACAGGGGGATGAAAAACTGTTTTTT. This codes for CASSLLGQGDEKLFF.

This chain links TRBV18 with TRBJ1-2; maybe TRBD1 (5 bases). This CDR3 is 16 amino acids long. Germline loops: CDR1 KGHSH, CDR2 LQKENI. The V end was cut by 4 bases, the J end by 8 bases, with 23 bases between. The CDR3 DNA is TGTGCCAGCTCACATAATAGGCCTGACAGTGGGGTCGGCTACACCTTC. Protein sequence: CASSHNRPDSGVGYTF.

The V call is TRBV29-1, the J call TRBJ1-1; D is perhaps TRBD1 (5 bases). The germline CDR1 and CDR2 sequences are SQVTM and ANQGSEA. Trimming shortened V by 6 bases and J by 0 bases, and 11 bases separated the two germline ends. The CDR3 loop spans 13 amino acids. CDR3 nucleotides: TGCAGCGTGATTGGGGGGATGAACACTGAAGCTTTCTTT. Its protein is CSVIGGMNTEAFF.